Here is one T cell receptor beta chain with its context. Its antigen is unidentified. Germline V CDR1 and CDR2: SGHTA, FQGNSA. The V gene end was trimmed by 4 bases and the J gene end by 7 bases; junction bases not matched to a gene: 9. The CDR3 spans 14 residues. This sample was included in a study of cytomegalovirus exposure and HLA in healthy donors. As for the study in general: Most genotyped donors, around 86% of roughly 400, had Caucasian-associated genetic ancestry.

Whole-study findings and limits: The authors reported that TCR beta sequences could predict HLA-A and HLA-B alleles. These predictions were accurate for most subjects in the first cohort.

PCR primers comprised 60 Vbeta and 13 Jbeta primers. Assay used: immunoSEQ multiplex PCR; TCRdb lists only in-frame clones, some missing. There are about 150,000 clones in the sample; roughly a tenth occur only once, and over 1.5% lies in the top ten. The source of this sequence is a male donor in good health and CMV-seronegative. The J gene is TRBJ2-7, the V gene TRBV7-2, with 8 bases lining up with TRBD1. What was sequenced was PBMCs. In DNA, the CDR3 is TGTGCCAGCAGCTCCCACGCCCGGGACAGGGAGCAGTACTTC. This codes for CASSSHARDREQYF.